The clone carrying this T cell receptor beta chain has just one count. The antigen remains unidentified. Blood sampling was done at baseline, cycle 4 day 1, and cycle 7 day 1. The data were obtained in a study of OX40 agonist ivuxolimab in advanced cancers. The CDR3 runs 14 residues. With 2 bases removed from V and 0 bases from J, the gap between germline ends came to 7 bases. Germline loops: CDR1 SGHTA, CDR2 FQGNSA. Study results and caveats: Both blood CD4+ and CD8+ T cells showed clonal growth by week 6 at 0.1 to 3.0 mg/kg.

Profiled with immunoSEQ multiplex PCR; TCRdb holds only in-frame clones, not every one. The table lists approximately 80,000 clones, 85% of them singletons. The material sequenced was CD4+ or CD8+ T cells sorted from blood, taken in a trial of the OX40 agonist ivuxolimab. V is TRBV7-2 and J is TRBJ1-1; D remains unclear. The clonotype was recovered from an adult with an advanced solid tumor such as melanoma, head and neck, liver or kidney cancer. The CDR3 DNA reads TGTGCCAGCAGCTTACGGCAAATGAACACTGAAGCTTTCTTT. Translating gives CASSLRQMNTEAFF.